These 9 T cell receptor beta chains came from one sample sequenced in a study of T cell responses to AZD1222 COVID-19 vaccine. TCRdb's table, derived via immunoSEQ multiplex PCR, lists solely in-frame clones and lacks some. The data show roughly 120,000 clones, around 90% seen once. This specimen consisted of peripheral blood, obtained on day 0 of MenACWY control vaccination. The receptors were sampled from an adult in good health.

This chain links TRBV5-4 with TRBJ2-3, with a weak D call TRBD2 (7 bases). Germline CDR1 is SGHNT and CDR2 is YYREEE (reference sequence). V lost 7 bases, J lost 0 bases, and 15 bases lay in between. The CDR3 is made up of 15 amino acids. This CDR3 is CASHGGGGSTDTQYF. CDR3 sequence (DNA): TGTGCCAGCCACGGGGGAGGGGGGAGCACAGATACGCAGTATTTT.

The chain is built from TRBV9 and TRBJ2-7, with TRBD2 as a possible D gene (5 bases). CDR3 length: 15 amino acids. Germline-derived CDR1 and CDR2 are SGDLS and YYNGEE. Trimming cost V 4 bases and J 0 bases, with 14 bases left between them. CDR3 sequence reads: CASSPRREYSYEQYF. The CDR3 DNA reads as TGTGCCAGCAGCCCTCGAAGGGAGTACTCCTACGAGCAGTACTTC. The complete variable domain, with remaining parts taken from reference TRBV9 and TRBJ2-7, reads DSGVTQTPKHLITATGQRVTLRCSPRSGDLSVYWYQQSLDQGLQFLIQYYNGEERAKGNILERFSAQQFPDLHSELNLSSLELGDSALYFCASSPRREYSYEQYFGPGTRLTVT.

The chain carries TRBV2 and TRBJ2-3; D remains ambiguous. There are 11 residues in the CDR3. Germline V lookup: CDR1 SNHLY, CDR2 FYNNEI. V gave up 3 bases and J gave up 6 bases, with 4 bases separating them. For the CDR3, the DNA is TGTGCCAGCAGTGAGACCGATACGCAGTATTTT. Translation gives CASSETDTQYF. The variable domain in full, completed from reference TRBV2 and TRBJ2-3, reads EPEVTQTPSHQVTQMGQEVILRCVPISNHLYFYWYRQILGQKVEFLVSFYNNEISEKSEIFDDQFSVERPDGSNFTLKIRSTKLEDSAMYFCASSETDTQYFGPGTRLTVL.

The rearrangement joins TRBV6-5 to TRBJ1-6, with 8 bases aligning to TRBD1. The CDR3 sequence is 16 residues long. With 0 bases clipped from V and 9 bases from J, the junction kept 7 bases outside the gene matches. CDR1 is MNHEY, CDR2 SVGAGI, per germline. Here the CDR3 reads CASSYSGAQGGSPLHF. DNA of the CDR3: TGTGCCAGCAGTTACTCGGGGGCACAGGGGGGTTCACCCCTCCACTTT.

The chain couples TRBV29-1 to TRBJ2-7, with D tentatively TRBD1 or TRBD2 (5 bases each). V lost 2 bases, J lost 6 bases, and 11 bases lay in between. The length of the CDR3 is 12 residues. Germline V lookup: CDR1 SQVTM, CDR2 ANQGSEA. Here the CDR3 reads CSVERGPFEQYF. The CDR3 nucleotides read TGCAGCGTTGAACGGGGACCTTTCGAGCAGTACTTC.

This clone appeared once. The rearrangement joins TRBV6-5 to TRBJ1-4; D is possibly TRBD1 (6 bases). V gave up 6 bases and J gave up 3 bases, with 14 bases separating them. Germline values: CDR1 MNHEY, CDR2 SVGAGI. This CDR3 has 15 amino acids. CDR3 sequence: CASSGRGSSNEKLFF. Here the CDR3 DNA reads TGTGCCAGCAGCGGGAGGGGGTCCTCTAATGAAAAACTGTTTTTT.

This rearrangement joins TRBV19 to TRBJ2-1; D ambiguous. From germline, CDR1 is LNHDA and CDR2 SQIVND (reference sequence). Trimming cost V 4 bases and J 9 bases, with 10 bases left between them. CDR3 length: 12 residues. CDR3 nucleotide sequence: TGTGCCAGTAGTAGAGAGCTTGGTGAGCAGTTCTTC. It specifies CASSRELGEQFF.

This chain links TRBV9 with TRBJ2-5; 7 bases fit TRBD2. The ends lost 0 bases at V and 4 bases at J; junction bases unmatched: 3. The CDR3 contains 14 residues. The germline V gene encodes CDR1 SGDLS and CDR2 YYNGEE. The CDR3 nucleotides read TGTGCCAGCAGCGTAGCCGGGGGGTCAGAGACCCAGTACTTC. It codes for CASSVAGGSETQYF.

V is TRBV19 and J is TRBJ2-2; possible D gene TRBD2, 5 bases. V lost 3 bases and J lost 4, with 15 bases in between. Germline CDR1 and CDR2: LNHDA and SQIVND (reference sequence). This CDR3 spans 16 amino acids. This CDR3 reads CASSISGLWGTGELFF. CDR3 nucleotides: TGTGCCAGTAGTATCAGCGGTTTGTGGGGCACCGGGGAGCTGTTTTTT.